A single sample gave rise to the 6 T cell receptor beta chains below, sequenced in a study of beta chain features in type 1 diabetes. Study-level points and caveats: People with Type 1 diabetes carried modestly yet significantly shorter TCRB CDR3s in all four CD4+ subsets.

No cognate antigen is known for these TCRs. Expressed TCRB transcripts were sequenced after all isolated RNA was converted to cDNA. Method: immunoSEQ multiplex PCR; TCRdb's copy keeps in-frame clones and lacks some. The sample carries about 660,000 clones, 11% to 15% recorded once. Sequencing was performed on naive CD4+ T cells from blood. The source is a man younger than 35 with type 1 diabetes.

This chain uses TRBV29-1 with TRBJ1-1; no definite D call. CDR3 length: 10 residues. The V end lost 7 bases, the J end lost 1 base, and 4 bases lay between the germline ends. Per germline, CDR1 SQVTM and CDR2 ANQGSEA. The CDR3 DNA reads as TGCAGCGCCGAGAACACTGAAGCTTTCTTT. The encoded protein is CSAENTEAFF.

The chain joins TRBV13 to TRBJ2-1; 9 positions agree with TRBD1. CDR3 size: 17 residues. V lost 5 bases, J lost 4 bases, and 12 bases stayed unmatched. Germline V gene sequence: CDR1 PRHDT, CDR2 FYEKMQ (reference sequence). The CDR3 DNA reads as TGTGCCAGCAGCCCGGGCGGGGTGACAGGGGGGTACAATGAGCAGTTCTTC. This sequence encodes CASSPGGVTGGYNEQFF.

The V call is TRBV7-9, the J call TRBJ1-5; the D is unclear. From germline, CDR1 is SEHNR and CDR2 FQNEAQ (reference sequence). V lost 4 bases to trimming and J lost 12 bases, with 16 bases between them. The length of the CDR3 is 13 residues. CDR3 coding DNA: TGTGCCAGCAGCTCCCTTGTCGGGGTAGACCAGCATTTT. Amino acids: CASSSLVGVDQHF.

In its sample, this clone was seen a few times. The chain combines TRBV9 with TRBJ2-5; the match to TRBD2 covers 15 bases. V dropped 4 bases and J dropped 5; count of bases not matched to a gene: 9. CDR3 length: 17 amino acids. Germline V gives CDR1 SGDLS, CDR2 YYNGEE. The CDR3 is CASSPGTSGRRLETQYF. The CDR3 bases are TGTGCCAGCAGCCCCGGGACTAGCGGGAGGAGGTTGGAGACCCAGTACTTC.

This clone came up a few times. This chain links TRBV27 with TRBJ2-5; 16 positions agree with TRBD2. With V trimmed by 6 bases and J by 0 bases, 4 bases remained unmatched. CDR1 is MNHEY, CDR2 SMNVEV, per germline (reference sequence). The CDR3 extends over 17 amino acids. CDR3 protein: CASRPGLAGGYQETQYF. CDR3 DNA sequence: TGTGCCAGCAGACCGGGACTAGCGGGGGGGTACCAAGAGACCCAGTACTTC.

The V gene is TRBV13, the J gene TRBJ2-5; 7 bases match TRBD1. Germline trimming cut 5 bases from V and 4 bases from J; bases unmatched to any gene: 13. The CDR3 is 16 amino acids. CDR1 is PRHDT, CDR2 FYEKMQ, per germline (reference sequence). The CDR3 here is CASSPRWQGVSETQYF. DNA of the CDR3: TGTGCCAGCAGCCCCCGTTGGCAGGGGGTCTCAGAGACCCAGTACTTC.